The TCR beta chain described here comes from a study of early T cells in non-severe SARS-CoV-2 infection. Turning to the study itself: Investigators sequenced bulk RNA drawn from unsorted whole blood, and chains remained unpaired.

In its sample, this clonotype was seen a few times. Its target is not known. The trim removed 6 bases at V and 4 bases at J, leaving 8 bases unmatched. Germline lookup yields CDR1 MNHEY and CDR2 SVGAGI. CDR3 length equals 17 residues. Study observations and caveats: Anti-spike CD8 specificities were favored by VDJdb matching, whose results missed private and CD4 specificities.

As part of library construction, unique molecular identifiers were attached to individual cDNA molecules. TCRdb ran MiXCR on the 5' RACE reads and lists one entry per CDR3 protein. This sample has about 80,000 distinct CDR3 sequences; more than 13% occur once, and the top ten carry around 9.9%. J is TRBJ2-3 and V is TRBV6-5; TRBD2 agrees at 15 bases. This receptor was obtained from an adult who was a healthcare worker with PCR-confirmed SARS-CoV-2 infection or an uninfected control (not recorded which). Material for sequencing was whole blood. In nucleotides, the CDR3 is TGTGCCAGCAGCCTCGGGACTAGCGGGGGGAAGGCAGATACGCAGTATTTT. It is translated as CASSLGTSGGKADTQYF.